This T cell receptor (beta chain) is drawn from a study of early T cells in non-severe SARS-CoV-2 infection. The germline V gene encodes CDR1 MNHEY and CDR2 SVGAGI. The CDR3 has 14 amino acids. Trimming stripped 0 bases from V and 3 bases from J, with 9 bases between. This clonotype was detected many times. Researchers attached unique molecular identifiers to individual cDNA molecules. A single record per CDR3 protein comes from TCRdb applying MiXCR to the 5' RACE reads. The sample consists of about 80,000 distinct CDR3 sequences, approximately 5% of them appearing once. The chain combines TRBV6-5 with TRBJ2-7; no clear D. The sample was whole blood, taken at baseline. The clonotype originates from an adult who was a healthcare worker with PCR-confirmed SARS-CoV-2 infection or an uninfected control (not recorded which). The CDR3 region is CASSYSLDGYEQYF. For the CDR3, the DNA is TGTGCCAGCAGTTACTCTCTGGACGGCTACGAGCAGTACTTC.